One and the same sample provided the 29 T cell receptor beta chains below, sequenced in a study of blood T cells in healthy people across ages. A J-beta primer mix and a sample-barcoded 5' primer were used in a second PCR of roughly 6 to 12 cycles. TCRdb re-called the 5' RACE reads through MiXCR, storing one row per CDR3 protein. The table has some 1.5 million distinct CDR3 sequences, roughly 28% seen once; the top ten hold 7.7%. The sample consisted of blood. Receptor source: a woman aged 25 to 39 in good health.

Only a few counts were recorded for this clonotype. The gene calls are TRBV4-3 and TRBJ2-7, with D perhaps TRBD1 or TRBD2 (5 bases each). Germline V lookup: CDR1 LGHNA, CDR2 YSLEER. V was trimmed by 1 base and J by 4 bases, leaving 14 bases between them. The CDR3 length is 15 residues. CDR3 protein: CASSQGGAGGYEQYF. CDR3 DNA: TGCGCCAGCAGCCAAGGAGGGGCTGGAGGATACGAGCAGTACTTC.

The chain combines TRBV29-1 with TRBJ2-7, with 9 nucleotides matching TRBD1. CDR1 and CDR2 from the germline V gene are SQVTM and ANQGSEA. The V and J ends lost 5 bases and 2 bases, in that order; junction bases with no gene match: 7. The length of the CDR3 is 14 residues. The CDR3 coding sequence is TGCAGCGTTCGGGACAGGGACGTTACCTACGAGCAGTACTTC. Translation: CSVRDRDVTYEQYF.

The CDR3 DNA follows: TGCAGTGCTAGAGAGGGGAGTGGGCGCCTCAACATTCAGTACTTC. Translation: CSAREGSGRLNIQYF. The rearrangement joins TRBV20-1 to TRBJ2-4, with D maybe TRBD2 (5 bases). The germline V and J ends were trimmed by 0 bases and 7 bases, with 16 bases remaining between them. The CDR3 runs to 15 residues. Per germline, CDR1 DFQATT and CDR2 SNEGSKA (reference sequence).

The chain couples TRBV3-1 to TRBJ2-7; maybe TRBD2 (6 bases). Germline loops: CDR1 LGHDT, CDR2 YNNKEL (reference sequence). Trimming took 3 bases from V and 0 from J, leaving 12 bases between them. The CDR3 is 15 residues long. CDR3 in amino acids: CASSHMGLSSYEQYF. The CDR3 coding sequence is TGTGCCAGCAGCCATATGGGACTGAGCTCCTACGAGCAGTACTTC.

This clonotype was recorded a few times. This rearrangement joins TRBV20-1 to TRBJ2-6; D is uncertain. CDR1 and CDR2 from the germline V gene are DFQATT and SNEGSKA (reference sequence). Trimming cost V 6 bases and J 0 bases, with 12 bases left between them. The CDR3 loop spans 15 amino acids. The CDR3 DNA reads as TGCAGTGCCGATTCAACTTCCTCTGGGGCCAACGTCCTGACTTTC. This sequence encodes CSADSTSSGANVLTF.

V usage is TRBV20-1 and J usage is TRBJ2-5; D might be TRBD2 (5 bases). CDR1 and CDR2 (germline): DFQATT, SNEGSKA (reference sequence). The CDR3 consists of 11 residues. The V end was cut by 7 bases, the J end by 6 bases, with 12 bases between. CDR3 residues: CSGGRLKTQYF. CDR3 bases: TGCAGTGGAGGGAGATTAAAGACCCAGTACTTC.

This clonotype came up a few times. This chain links TRBV12-3 or TRBV12-4 with TRBJ1-4; the D is unclear. The CDR3 contains 11 residues. Trimming took 6 bases from V and 12 from J, leaving 11 bases between them. CDR3 protein: CASSPGEELFF. CDR3 in DNA: TGTGCCAGCAGCCCTGGGGAGGAACTGTTTTTT.

This clonotype turned up a few times. The chain has TRBV20-1 and TRBJ2-1; possibly TRBD1 or TRBD2 for D (6 bases each). V was cut by 5 bases and J by 0 bases, with 17 bases left in between. Germline CDR1 reads DFQATT; CDR2 reads SNEGSKA (reference sequence). CDR3 length equals 16 residues. The CDR3 nucleotides are TGCAGTGCTCCAGGGAGAGGGGGGAGCTCCTACAATGAGCAGTTCTTC. The encoded protein is CSAPGRGGSSYNEQFF.

This chain connects TRBV3-1 to TRBJ1-2; D not certain. V dropped 2 bases and J dropped 3 bases, with 7 bases sitting between them. Per germline, CDR1 LGHDT and CDR2 YNNKEL (reference sequence). The CDR3 sequence is 13 residues long. The CDR3: CASSQSTDYGYTF. CDR3 coding DNA: TGTGCCAGCAGCCAATCGACGGACTATGGCTACACCTTC.

This clonotype was seen ten or more times. J is TRBJ2-1 and V is TRBV10-3, with D tentatively TRBD1 or TRBD2 (7 bases each). There are 15 residues in the CDR3. V was clipped by 6 bases and J by 8 bases, with 20 bases between them. Germline CDR1 and CDR2: ENHRY and SYGVKD. In DNA, the CDR3 is TGTGCCATCAGGGCAGGGGGGGTTTTTAGCGATGAGCAGTTCTTC. Residues: CAIRAGGVFSDEQFF.

V usage is TRBV5-1 and J usage is TRBJ2-1; no definite D call. With 2 bases removed from V and 4 bases from J, the gap between germline ends came to 16 bases. This CDR3 comprises 16 residues. Germline V gene sequence: CDR1 SGHRS, CDR2 YFSETQ. The CDR3 sequence is CASSFDGRRPYNEQFF. The CDR3 DNA is TGCGCCAGCAGCTTTGACGGAAGACGTCCGTACAATGAGCAGTTCTTC.

At least ten counts were recorded for this clonotype. The V gene is TRBV20-1, the J gene TRBJ2-7; D not certain. The V end lost 4 bases, the J end lost 0 bases, and 10 bases lay between the germline ends. CDR3 size: 13 residues. Germline-derived CDR1 and CDR2 are DFQATT and SNEGSKA (reference sequence). DNA for the CDR3: TGCAGTGCTATCATTGGCATCTCCTACGAGCAGTACTTC. It encodes CSAIIGISYEQYF.

Comment on this clonotype: The conserved final phenylalanine or tryptophan is absent from the CDR3, which likely points to a read error. This chain uses TRBV30 with TRBJ2-4, with D possibly being TRBD1 or TRBD2 (5 bases each). This CDR3 contains 13 residues. The germline CDR1 and CDR2 sequences are GTSNPN and SVGIG (reference sequence). V lost 8 bases to trimming and J lost 9 bases, with 20 bases between them. CDR3 DNA sequence: TGTGCCACGACCGGGACCGTGCCAGGCATTCAGTACCTC. Protein sequence: CATTGTVPGIQYL.

This clonotype has more than one count but fewer than ten. A read error may produce the germline difference seen at one junction end. This chain uses TRBV13 with TRBJ2-1, with 9 bases aligning to TRBD1. The V gene's germline CDR1 is PRHDT and CDR2 FYEKMQ (reference sequence). CDR3 length: 14 amino acids. The CDR3 protein is CTSTRDRVYNEQFF. CDR3 nucleotide sequence: TGTACCAGCACCCGGGACAGGGTCTACAATGAGCAGTTCTTC.

This clonotype was detected many times. The chain uses TRBV29-1 and TRBJ2-1; 8 positions match TRBD1. There are 18 residues in the CDR3. Germline values: CDR1 SQVTM, CDR2 ANQGSEA. After removal of 5 bases from V and 0 bases from J, the junction contained 15 bases not matched to a gene. CDR3 bases: TGCAGCGTTATCAAGGGACAGGTAAAGGTCGGCTCCTACAATGAGCAGTTCTTC. Translated: CSVIKGQVKVGSYNEQFF.

This rearrangement joins TRBV6-1 to TRBJ1-2; 9 bases line up with TRBD1. Per the germline V gene, CDR1 is MNHNS and CDR2 is SASEGT. With 3 bases clipped from V and 4 bases from J, the junction kept 3 bases outside the gene matches. The CDR3 has 14 amino acids. In DNA form, the CDR3 reads TGTGCCAGCAGTGAGTACAGGGGGCTCTATGGCTACACCTTC. Translating gives CASSEYRGLYGYTF.

J is TRBJ1-1 and V is TRBV29-1; no reliable D call. V was clipped by 8 bases and J by 4 bases, with 11 bases between them. The CDR3 spans 11 residues. Germline V gene data show CDR1 as SQVTM and CDR2 as ANQGSEA. This chain's CDR3 is CSISFGTEAFF. The CDR3 DNA reads TGCAGCATCTCTTTCGGCACTGAAGCTTTCTTT.

There are a few counts of this clonotype. This chain uses TRBV7-9 with TRBJ2-5; maybe TRBD2 (5 bases). The CDR3 totals 13 residues. With 7 bases removed from V and 2 bases from J, the gap between germline ends came to 11 bases. CDR1 SEHNR and CDR2 FQNEAQ come from the germline V gene (reference sequence). CDR3 sequence reads: CASNYGSQETQYF. CDR3 DNA sequence: TGTGCCAGCAATTATGGGAGTCAAGAGACCCAGTACTTC. The complete variable domain, with remaining parts taken from reference TRBV7-9 and TRBJ2-5, reads DTGVSQNPRHKITKRGQNVTFRCDPISEHNRLYWYRQTLGQGPEFLTYFQNEAQLEKSRLLSDRFSAERPKGSFSTLEIQRTEQGDSAMYLCASNYGSQETQYFGPGTRLLVL.

This clonotype was seen a handful of times. The CDR3 is CASSLQGVGNIQYF. CDR3 sequence (DNA): TGTGCCAGCAGCTTGCAGGGGGTGGGAAACATTCAGTACTTC. This rearrangement joins TRBV5-6 to TRBJ2-4; 7 nucleotides match TRBD1. CDR3 length equals 14 residues. The V gene end was trimmed by 1 base and the J gene end by 6 bases; junction bases not matched to a gene: 4. CDR1 and CDR2 (germline): SGHDT, YYEEEE.

This chain links TRBV7-7 with TRBJ2-7; 9 positions agree with TRBD1. The CDR3 length is 15 residues. Germline V CDR1 and CDR2: SSHAT, FNYEAQ (reference sequence). Trimming at V came to 5 bases and at J to 10 bases, leaving 15 bases not matched to a gene. This CDR3 reads CASSRAGTGSEAQYF. The DNA of the CDR3 is TGTGCCAGCAGCCGCGCCGGGACAGGGTCTGAGGCCCAGTACTTC.

This clonotype was counted between two and nine times. This chain uses TRBV20-1 with TRBJ2-3; D possibly corresponds to TRBD2 (5 bases). CDR1 DFQATT and CDR2 SNEGSKA come from the germline V gene (reference sequence). V was pared by 3 bases and J by 2 bases, with 12 bases between. The CDR3 covers 14 residues. The DNA of the CDR3 is TGCAGTGCTAGCGCGAGTCGGGACACAGATACGCAGTATTTT. This encodes CSASASRDTDTQYF.

This chain joins TRBV7-2 and TRBJ2-5; D may be TRBD1 (6 bases). Germline V gene sequence: CDR1 SGHTA, CDR2 FQGNSA. V gave up 5 bases and J gave up 4 bases, with 17 bases separating them. This CDR3 is built from 15 residues. The CDR3 DNA is TGTGCCAGCAGCCGCGAAAGACAGGTCCGAGAGACCCAGTACTTC. Amino acid sequence: CASSRERQVRETQYF.

This clonotype turned up a few times. The chain links TRBV5-1 to TRBJ2-3; the D gene could be TRBD1 or TRBD2 (5 bases each). The germline V gene has CDR1 SGHRS and CDR2 YFSETQ. The CDR3 spans 15 residues. V lost 0 bases, J lost 5 bases, and 13 bases lay in between. CDR3 DNA sequence: TGCGCCAGCAGCTTGGGGGGGACCTCCGGAGATACGCAGTATTTT. Amino acids: CASSLGGTSGDTQYF.

The chain joins TRBV5-1 to TRBJ2-3, with 8 bases matching TRBD1. Trimming cost V 2 bases and J 5 bases; bases outside gene matches: 7. The CDR3 is 15 residues long. The germline V gene encodes CDR1 SGHRS and CDR2 YFSETQ. The CDR3 DNA reads as TGCGCCAGCAGCTTCATGCGACAGGGGAGAGATACGCAGTATTTT. It yields the protein CASSFMRQGRDTQYF.

This clonotype came up a few times. CDR3 amino acids: CASTYRVNTEAFF. Written as DNA, the CDR3 is TGTGCCAGCACCTACCGAGTGAACACTGAAGCTTTCTTT. V usage is TRBV12-3 or TRBV12-4 and J usage is TRBJ1-1, with D unresolved. Trimming stripped 7 bases from V and 0 bases from J, with 9 bases between. The CDR3 sequence is 13 residues long.

This chain joins TRBV12-3 or TRBV12-4 and TRBJ2-1, with TRBD1 identical over 9 bases. Germline trimming cut 7 bases from V and 2 bases from J; bases unmatched to any gene: 6. This CDR3 has 15 residues. The DNA for the CDR3 is TGTGCCAGCACCATAGGGGACAGGGCCTACAATGAGCAGTTCTTC. Its translation is CASTIGDRAYNEQFF.

This clonotype was counted many times. The chain's CDR3 is CASSATGRGEQYF. Here the CDR3 DNA reads TGTGCCAGCAGTGCAACAGGGAGAGGCGAGCAGTACTTC. The V gene is TRBV25-1, the J gene TRBJ2-7, with a weak D call TRBD1 (6 bases). V lost 4 bases and J 6 bases, leaving 13 bases between the germline ends. From germline, CDR1 is MGHDK and CDR2 SYGVNS. The CDR3 has 13 residues.

This clonotype was found many times. The chain joins TRBV6-5 to TRBJ1-6, with TRBD1 as a possible D gene (5 bases). The CDR3 consists of 13 residues. Germline V gives CDR1 MNHEY, CDR2 SVGAGI. The V gene lost 6 bases and the J gene lost 8 bases, with 11 bases spanning the gap. CDR3 amino acids: CASRQGSDSPLHF. DNA for the CDR3: TGTGCCAGCAGGCAGGGATCGGATTCACCCCTCCACTTT.

This clonotype has only a few counts. Written as DNA, the CDR3 is TGCGCCAGCAGCCCAACCGACGACACCGGGGTTTACGAGCAGTACTTC. This sequence encodes CASSPTDDTGVYEQYF. This chain connects TRBV5-1 to TRBJ2-7; possible D gene TRBD2, 5 bases. Looked up from germline, CDR1 is SGHRS and CDR2 is YFSETQ. Deletions cut 4 bases from V and 4 bases from J, with 21 bases between. CDR3 length: 16 amino acids.